In this sample, the clone carrying this T cell receptor (beta chain) turned up once. Its cognate antigen is unknown. The CDR3 sequence is 16 residues long. The V and J ends lost 4 bases and 3 bases respectively, with 17 bases between them. In germline, CDR1 is MNHNS, CDR2 SASEGT. Measured with immunoSEQ multiplex PCR; TCRdb has only the in-frame clones, and not every one. The sample consists of some 10,000 clones, 98% of them appearing once. This sample is drawn from a study of monozygotic twins with cystic fibrosis. Whole-study results and caveats: Shared CDR3 numbers were not associated with age, concordance or severity. Median Simpson clonality of approximately 0.0091 suggested naive T cells predominated.

The V and J genes are TRBV6-1 and TRBJ2-3; possibly TRBD2 for D (7 bases). The receptor was derived from a girl aged 2 to 9 with cystic fibrosis. Sequenced input: blood. This CDR3 is CASSALGAGVTDTQYF. The DNA of the CDR3 is TGTGCCAGCAGTGCCCTGGGGGCGGGAGTAACAGATACGCAGTATTTT.